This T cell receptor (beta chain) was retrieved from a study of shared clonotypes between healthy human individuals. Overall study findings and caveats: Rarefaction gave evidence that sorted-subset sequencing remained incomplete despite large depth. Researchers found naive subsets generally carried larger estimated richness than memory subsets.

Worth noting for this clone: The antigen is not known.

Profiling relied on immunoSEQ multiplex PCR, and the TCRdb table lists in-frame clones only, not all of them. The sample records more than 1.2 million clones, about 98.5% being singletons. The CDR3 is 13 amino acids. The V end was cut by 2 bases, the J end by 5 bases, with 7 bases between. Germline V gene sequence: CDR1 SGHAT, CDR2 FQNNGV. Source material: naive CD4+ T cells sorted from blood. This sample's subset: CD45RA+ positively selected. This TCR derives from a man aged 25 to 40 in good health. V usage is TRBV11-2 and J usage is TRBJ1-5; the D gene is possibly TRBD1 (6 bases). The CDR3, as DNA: TGTGCCAGCAGCTTAACAGGGCATCAGCCCCAGCATTTT. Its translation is CASSLTGHQPQHF.